Shown below are 29 T cell receptor beta chains from a single sample sequenced in a study of cytomegalovirus exposure and HLA in healthy donors. It was with 60 Vbeta and 13 Jbeta primers that the PCR ran. Generated by immunoSEQ multiplex PCR, the TCRdb table keeps only in-frame clones and is missing some. The table lists 140,000 to 150,000 clones, about 80% of them singletons. The sequenced sample was PBMCs. The origin of the receptors is a man in his forties in good health and CMV-seropositive.

The V and J genes are TRBV6-5 and TRBJ1-1, with 7 positions matching TRBD1. There are 16 residues in the CDR3. Germline CDR1 is MNHEY and CDR2 is SVGAGI. The V and J ends lost 2 bases and 6 bases, in that order; junction bases with no gene match: 12. The CDR3 DNA follows: TGTGCCAGCAGTTACGCCCCCCTGACAGGGATCGCTGAAGCTTTCTTT. Protein: CASSYAPLTGIAEAFF.

The chain is built from TRBV2 and TRBJ1-4; TRBD1 matches 9 bases. The length of the CDR3 is 15 residues. V lost 8 bases to trimming and J lost 7 bases; unmatched junction nucleotides: 11. CDR1 and CDR2 (germline): SNHLY, FYNNEI. Here the CDR3 DNA reads TGTGCCAGCTCCTATGTGGGACAGGGTTTTGAAAAACTGTTTTTT. Residues: CASSYVGQGFEKLFF.

The chain couples TRBV4-2 to TRBJ1-5; no firm D call. The germline CDR1 and CDR2 sequences are LGHNA and YNFKEQ. This CDR3 spans 15 amino acids. The V end was cut by 5 bases, the J end by 2 bases, with 13 bases between. The CDR3 bases are TGTGCCAGCAGCGCCTCAGACGCGGGCAATCAGCCCCAGCATTTT. It translates to CASSASDAGNQPQHF.

This chain uses TRBV7-6 with TRBJ2-7, with 9 bases aligning to TRBD1. The germline V gene encodes CDR1 SGHVS and CDR2 FNYEAQ. CDR3 size: 14 residues. V gave up 7 bases and J gave up 2 bases; unmatched junction bases: 6. The CDR3 DNA reads TGTGCCAGCACTAAGGGGACAGGGACCTACGAGCAGTACTTC. It specifies CASTKGTGTYEQYF. Based on the CDR3 plus reference TRBV7-6 and TRBJ2-7, the full variable domain is GAGVSQSPRYKVTKRGQDVALRCDPISGHVSLYWYRQALGQGPEFLTYFNYEAQQDKSGLPNDRFSAERPEGSISTLTIQRTEQRDSAMYRCASTKGTGTYEQYFGPGTRLTVT.

Written as DNA, the CDR3 is TGTGCCAGCACCCCGCAGCGGGATCCAGATACGCAGTATTTT. It encodes CASTPQRDPDTQYF. This chain joins TRBV6-5 and TRBJ2-3; 7 nucleotides match TRBD2. The germline V gene has CDR1 MNHEY and CDR2 SVGAGI. After removal of 7 bases from V and 4 bases from J, the junction contained 8 bases not matched to a gene. CDR3 length equals 14 residues.

The chain has TRBV29-1 and TRBJ2-7; 7 nucleotides align to TRBD2. Germline V CDR1 and CDR2: SQVTM, ANQGSEA. The CDR3 consists of 15 residues. V dropped 6 bases and J dropped 2; count of bases not matched to a gene: 13. CDR3 region: CSVLPGLQNPYEQYF. The CDR3 DNA sequence: TGCAGCGTCCTACCGGGACTACAGAATCCCTACGAGCAGTACTTC.

The chain recombines TRBV9 with TRBJ2-5; D is ambiguous. This CDR3 has 13 residues. Germline V gene data show CDR1 as SGDLS and CDR2 as YYNGEE. Deletions cut 1 base from V and 5 bases from J, with 9 bases between. The CDR3 is CASSVRELETQYF. The CDR3 nucleotides are TGTGCCAGCAGCGTACGCGAGTTGGAGACCCAGTACTTC.

The V gene is TRBV5-4, the J gene TRBJ2-7; 7 bases map to TRBD2. The CDR3 extends over 16 amino acids. Germline trimming cut 4 bases from V and 3 bases from J; bases unmatched to any gene: 13. Germline-derived CDR1 and CDR2 are SGHNT and YYREEE (reference sequence). The CDR3 DNA reads TGTGCCAGCAGCAAAGAAGCGTCGCGGGGGTACTACGAGCAGTACTTC. Translating it yields CASSKEASRGYYEQYF.

This chain uses TRBV7-9 with TRBJ1-1; maybe TRBD1 (5 bases). The CDR3 is 14 residues long. CDR1 and CDR2 from the germline V gene are SEHNR and FQNEAQ (reference sequence). V lost 4 bases and J lost 2, with 11 bases in between. CDR3 sequence (DNA): TGTGCCAGCAGCTGGGGCGGCTCAAACACTGAAGCTTTCTTT. Translation gives CASSWGGSNTEAFF.

The chain has TRBV4-3 and TRBJ2-7, with a tentative D call TRBD1 (6 bases). CDR1 and CDR2 from the germline V gene are LGHNA and YSLEER. The CDR3 is 16 amino acids. Trimming left V 0 bases short and J 2 bases short, with 14 bases between. The CDR3 sequence is CASSQETGQSPYEQYF. Here the CDR3 DNA reads TGCGCCAGCAGCCAAGAGACCGGACAGTCGCCCTACGAGCAGTACTTC.

The chain links TRBV10-2 to TRBJ2-7, with 8 bases aligning to TRBD2. The germline gives CDR1 WSHSY, CDR2 SAAADI. Germline trimming cut 2 bases from V and 3 bases from J; bases unmatched to any gene: 9. The CDR3 spans 16 residues. The CDR3 here is CASSEASGPSNYEQYF. CDR3 DNA: TGCGCCAGCAGTGAGGCTAGCGGGCCATCCAACTACGAGCAGTACTTC.

The CDR3 nucleotides are TGTGCCAGCAGCACCCAGAATCAGCCCCAGCATTTT. Translation gives CASSTQNQPQHF. This chain connects TRBV7-2 to TRBJ1-5; D gene uncertain. Germline CDR1 and CDR2: SGHTA and FQGNSA. Trimming stripped 5 bases from V and 4 bases from J, with 6 bases between. The CDR3 extends over 12 amino acids.

Of note for this clone: This sample includes further DNA sequences coding for the same CDR3. V and J are TRBV5-4 and TRBJ2-7, with 7 positions matching TRBD2. V shed 2 bases and J 4 bases; nucleotides not matched to a gene: 3. The CDR3 spans 13 residues. CDR1 SGHNT and CDR2 YYREEE come from the germline V gene (reference sequence). The CDR3 DNA reads TGTGCCAGCAGCTTAGCGGGATCTTACGAGCAGTACTTC. It yields the protein CASSLAGSYEQYF.

This clone was seen a handful of times. The chain is built from TRBV6-1 and TRBJ2-7, with D perhaps matching TRBD1 (6 bases). The CDR3 runs to 15 residues. The germline V and J ends were trimmed by 2 bases and 2 bases, with 13 bases remaining between them. Germline CDR1 reads MNHNS; CDR2 reads SASEGT. The CDR3 coding sequence is TGTGCCAGCAGTGAACAGGGGTTTAACCCCTACGAGCAGTACTTC. As protein: CASSEQGFNPYEQYF.

This clone turned up a few times. This rearrangement joins TRBV27 to TRBJ2-4; D remains ambiguous. CDR1 and CDR2 (germline): MNHEY, SMNVEV (reference sequence). The ends were cut back, 6 bases at V and 9 bases at J, with 9 bases in the middle. This CDR3 has 11 amino acids. CDR3 in DNA: TGTGCCAGCAGGGGCTCTTCCATTCAGTACTTC. Encoded protein: CASRGSSIQYF.

This chain connects TRBV18 to TRBJ2-7; no firm D call. The germline gives CDR1 KGHSH, CDR2 LQKENI. This CDR3 spans 12 amino acids. Trimming shortened V by 6 bases and J by 3 bases, and 9 bases separated the two germline ends. The CDR3 coding sequence is TGTGCCAGCTCGCTAGAAGACTACGAGCAGTACTTC. Its protein is CASSLEDYEQYF.

V is TRBV6-5 and J is TRBJ1-6, with D unclear. V lost 1 base to trimming and J lost 6 bases, with 7 bases between them. The CDR3 has 14 residues. Germline CDR1 MNHEY, CDR2 SVGAGI. DNA of the CDR3: TGTGCCAGCAGTTACTGGCAGTTTAATTCACCCCTCCACTTT. This translates into CASSYWQFNSPLHF.

J is TRBJ2-5 and V is TRBV6-5, with D perhaps matching TRBD2 (6 bases). The DNA end is a closer match to TRBJ2-7, so the J assignment may be wrong. Germline CDR1 MNHEY, CDR2 SVGAGI. The CDR3 totals 14 residues. The CDR3 reads CASSRAGTQYEQYF. As DNA, the CDR3 is TGTGCCAGCAGCCGAGCCGGGACTCAGTACGAGCAGTACTTC.

The chain is built from TRBV5-1 and TRBJ1-4; D ambiguous. The germline CDR1 and CDR2 sequences are SGHRS and YFSETQ. V gave up 1 base and J gave up 6 bases, with 10 bases separating them. This CDR3 spans 14 amino acids. DNA of the CDR3: TGCGCCAGCAGCTTGACAGCACCGGATGAAAAACTGTTTTTT. This sequence encodes CASSLTAPDEKLFF. The full variable domain, in which reference TRBV5-1 and TRBJ1-4 provide the parts outside the CDR3, is KAGVTQTPRYLIKTRGQQVTLSCSPISGHRSVSWYQQTPGQGLQFLFEYFSETQRNKGNFPGRFSGRQFSNSRSEMNVSTLELGDSALYLCASSLTAPDEKLFFGSGTQLSVL.

The gene calls are TRBV7-2 and TRBJ1-1; D gene ambiguous. V was cut by 0 bases and J by 4 bases, with 9 bases left in between. The length of the CDR3 is 14 residues. Germline V gives CDR1 SGHTA, CDR2 FQGNSA. CDR3 in DNA: TGTGCCAGCAGCTTAGCCCAGTTTCTCACTGAAGCTTTCTTT. This gives the protein CASSLAQFLTEAFF.

The gene calls are TRBV10-3 and TRBJ1-1, with D possibly being TRBD1 (5 bases). V lost 10 bases and J 4 bases, leaving 13 bases between the germline ends. The CDR3 spans 12 residues. The germline V gene has CDR1 ENHRY and CDR2 SYGVKD. The CDR3 loop is CATQTEATEAFF. Here the CDR3 DNA reads TGTGCCACCCAGACAGAAGCCACTGAAGCTTTCTTT.

This clone was counted between two and nine times. The chain couples TRBV4-2 to TRBJ1-4; 9 bases match TRBD1. Per the germline V gene, CDR1 is LGHNA and CDR2 is YNFKEQ. The CDR3 loop spans 14 amino acids. V gave up 4 bases and J gave up 8 bases; unmatched junction bases: 5. CDR3 DNA sequence: TGTGCCAGCAGCCCGGGACAGGGAGAGGAAAAACTGTTTTTT. As protein: CASSPGQGEEKLFF.

Here the CDR3 reads CASSPTGPQFYEQYF. In DNA form, the CDR3 reads TGTGCCAGCAGCCCAACAGGTCCTCAGTTCTACGAGCAGTACTTC. V gene TRBV7-2 combines with J gene TRBJ2-7; TRBD1 is a possible D gene (5 bases). This CDR3 region has 15 residues. Germline-derived CDR1 and CDR2 are SGHTA and FQGNSA. With 5 bases removed from V and 3 bases from J, the gap between germline ends came to 17 bases.

This clone was seen a handful of times. J is TRBJ2-3 and V is TRBV7-2; 8 nucleotides match TRBD2. The ends lost 5 bases at V and 6 bases at J; junction bases unmatched: 10. CDR1 SGHTA and CDR2 FQGNSA come from the germline V gene. The CDR3 extends over 15 amino acids. The CDR3 DNA reads TGTGCCAGCAGCCTAACTAGCGGCCTTTATGATACGCAGTATTTT. It yields the protein CASSLTSGLYDTQYF.

J is TRBJ2-7 and V is TRBV15, with 7 bases aligning to TRBD1. Germline loops: CDR1 LNHNV, CDR2 YYDKDF (reference sequence). The V segment lost 3 bases and the J segment 2 bases; nucleotides outside the gene matches: 10. This CDR3 is built from 16 residues. CDR3 in amino acids: CATSSGSQGDAYEQYF. The DNA for the CDR3 is TGTGCCACCAGCAGCGGCTCCCAGGGGGACGCCTACGAGCAGTACTTC.

The chain has TRBV11-1 and TRBJ2-3; 10 bases agree with TRBD2. Germline trimming cut 0 bases from V and 6 bases from J; bases unmatched to any gene: 6. CDR1 and CDR2 from the germline V gene are SGHAT and FQDESV (reference sequence). The CDR3 runs 16 residues. CDR3: CASSLAPGLARDTQYF. CDR3 coding DNA: TGTGCCAGCAGCTTAGCTCCGGGACTAGCGAGGGATACGCAGTATTTT.

The CDR3 DNA sequence: TGTGCCAGCAGTTTAGGGGCGACAGGGGTGGGTGAAAAACTGTTTTTT. Residues: CASSLGATGVGEKLFF. The rearrangement uses TRBV28 and TRBJ1-4; 8 bases are shared with TRBD1. This CDR3 is built from 16 residues. V shed 2 bases and J 7 bases; nucleotides not matched to a gene: 9. From germline, CDR1 is MDHEN and CDR2 SYDVKM. The entire variable domain, with the rest obtained from reference TRBV28 and TRBJ1-4, is as follows: DVKVTQSSRYLVKRTGEKVFLECVQDMDHENMFWYRQDPGLGLRLIYFSYDVKMKEKGDIPEGYSVSREKKERFSLILESASTNQTSMYLCASSLGATGVGEKLFFGSGTQLSVL.

The V call is TRBV11-2, the J call TRBJ1-1, with 7 positions matching TRBD1. The CDR3 length is 14 residues. CDR1 is SGHAT and CDR2 is FQNNGV in the germline V gene. V lost 4 bases to trimming and J lost 5 bases; unmatched junction nucleotides: 7. In nucleotides, the CDR3 is TGTGCCAGCAGCTCAGCCGGGACAGCGACTGAAGCTTTCTTT. It encodes CASSSAGTATEAFF.

V usage is TRBV30 and J usage is TRBJ2-7, with 9 bases that match TRBD1. Germline CDR1 is GTSNPN and CDR2 is SVGIG (reference sequence). Trimming at V came to 0 bases and at J to 3 bases, leaving 6 bases not matched to a gene. The CDR3 runs to 15 residues. The CDR3, as DNA: TGTGCCTGGAGTGTATTTCCGGGACAGGGCTACGAGCAGTACTTC. It translates to CAWSVFPGQGYEQYF. The whole variable domain, remainder taken from reference TRBV30 and TRBJ2-7, is SQTIHQWPATLVQPVGSPLSLECTVEGTSNPNLYWYRQAAGRGLQLLFYSVGIGQISSEVPQNLSASRPQDRQFILSSKKLLLSDSGFYLCAWSVFPGQGYEQYFGPGTRLTVT.